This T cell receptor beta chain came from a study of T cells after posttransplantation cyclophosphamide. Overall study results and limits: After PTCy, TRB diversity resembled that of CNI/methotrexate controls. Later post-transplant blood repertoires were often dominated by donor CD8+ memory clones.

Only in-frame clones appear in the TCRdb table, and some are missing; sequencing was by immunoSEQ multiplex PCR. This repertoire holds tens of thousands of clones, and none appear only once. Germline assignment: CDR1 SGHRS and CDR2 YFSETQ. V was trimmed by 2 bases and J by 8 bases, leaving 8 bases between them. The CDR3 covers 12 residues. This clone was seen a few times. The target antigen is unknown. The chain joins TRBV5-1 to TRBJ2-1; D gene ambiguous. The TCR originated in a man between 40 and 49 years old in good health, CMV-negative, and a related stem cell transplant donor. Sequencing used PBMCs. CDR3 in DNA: TGCGCCAGCAGCTTTGGCCGGGATGAGCAGTTCTTC. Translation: CASSFGRDEQFF.